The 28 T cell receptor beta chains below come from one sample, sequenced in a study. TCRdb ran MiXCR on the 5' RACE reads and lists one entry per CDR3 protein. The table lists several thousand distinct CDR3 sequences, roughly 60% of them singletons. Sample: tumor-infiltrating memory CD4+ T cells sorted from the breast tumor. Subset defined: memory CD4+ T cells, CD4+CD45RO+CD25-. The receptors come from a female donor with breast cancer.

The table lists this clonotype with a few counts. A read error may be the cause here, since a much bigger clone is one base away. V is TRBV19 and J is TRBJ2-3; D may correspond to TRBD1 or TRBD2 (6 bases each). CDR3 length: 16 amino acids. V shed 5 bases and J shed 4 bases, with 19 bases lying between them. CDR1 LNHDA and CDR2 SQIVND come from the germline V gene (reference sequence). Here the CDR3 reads CASSLSGGPTADTQYF. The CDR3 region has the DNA TGTGCCAGTAGTCTCTCTGGGGGGCCGACCGCAGATACGCAGTATTTT.

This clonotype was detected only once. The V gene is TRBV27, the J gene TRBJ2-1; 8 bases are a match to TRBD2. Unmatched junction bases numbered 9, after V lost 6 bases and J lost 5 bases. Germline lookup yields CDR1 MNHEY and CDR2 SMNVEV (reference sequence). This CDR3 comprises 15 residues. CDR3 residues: CASSPLAGGHNEQFF. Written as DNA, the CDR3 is TGTGCCAGCAGCCCCCTCGCGGGAGGCCACAATGAGCAGTTCTTC.

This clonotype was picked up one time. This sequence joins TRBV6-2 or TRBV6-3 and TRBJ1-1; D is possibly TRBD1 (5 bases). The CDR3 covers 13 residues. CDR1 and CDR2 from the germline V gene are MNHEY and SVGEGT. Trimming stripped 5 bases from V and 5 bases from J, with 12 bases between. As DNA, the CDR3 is TGTGCCAGCAGTCCCGGGGGGTATACTGAAGCTTTCTTT. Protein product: CASSPGGYTEAFF.

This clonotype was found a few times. CDR3 amino acids: CASSLKVEGTGETQYF. The CDR3, as DNA: TGTGCCAGCAGCTTAAAGGTCGAGGGGACAGGAGAGACCCAGTACTTC. The chain combines TRBV11-2 with TRBJ2-5; TRBD1 matches 8 bases. From germline, CDR1 is SGHAT and CDR2 FQNNGV. This CDR3 is built from 16 residues. Unmatched junction bases numbered 9, after V lost 2 bases and J lost 4 bases.

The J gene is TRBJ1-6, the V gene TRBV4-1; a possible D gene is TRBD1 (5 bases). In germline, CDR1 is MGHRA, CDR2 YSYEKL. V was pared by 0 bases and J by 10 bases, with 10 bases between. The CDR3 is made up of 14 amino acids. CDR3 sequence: CASSQDRVASPLHF. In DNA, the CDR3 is TGCGCCAGCAGCCAAGACAGGGTTGCGTCACCCCTCCACTTT.

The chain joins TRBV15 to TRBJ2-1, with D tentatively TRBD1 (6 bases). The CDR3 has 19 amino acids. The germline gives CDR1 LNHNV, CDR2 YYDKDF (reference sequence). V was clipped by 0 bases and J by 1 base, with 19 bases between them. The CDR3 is CATSRDLGHLPFSYNEQFF. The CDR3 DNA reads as TGTGCCACCAGCAGAGATCTGGGACACCTTCCCTTTTCCTACAATGAGCAGTTCTTC.

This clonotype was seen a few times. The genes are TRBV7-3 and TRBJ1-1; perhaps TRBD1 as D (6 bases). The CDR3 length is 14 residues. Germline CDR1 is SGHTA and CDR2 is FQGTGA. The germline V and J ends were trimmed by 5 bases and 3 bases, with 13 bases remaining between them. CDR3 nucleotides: TGTGCCAGCAGCCCAACAGGGATGGACACTGAAGCTTTCTTT. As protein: CASSPTGMDTEAFF.

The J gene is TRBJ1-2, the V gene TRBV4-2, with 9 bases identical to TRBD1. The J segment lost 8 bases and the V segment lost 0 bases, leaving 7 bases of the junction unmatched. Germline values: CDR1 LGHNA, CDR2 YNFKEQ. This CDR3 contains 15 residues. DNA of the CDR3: TGTGCCAGCAGCCAAGATAGGGACAGGGTGAGAGGCTACACCTTC. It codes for CASSQDRDRVRGYTF.

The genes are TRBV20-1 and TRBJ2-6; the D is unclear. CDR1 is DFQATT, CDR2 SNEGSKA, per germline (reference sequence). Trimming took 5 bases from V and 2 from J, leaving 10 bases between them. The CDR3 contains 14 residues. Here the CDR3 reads CSAQDGPGANVLTF. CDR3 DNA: TGCAGTGCTCAGGACGGTCCTGGGGCCAACGTCCTGACTTTC.

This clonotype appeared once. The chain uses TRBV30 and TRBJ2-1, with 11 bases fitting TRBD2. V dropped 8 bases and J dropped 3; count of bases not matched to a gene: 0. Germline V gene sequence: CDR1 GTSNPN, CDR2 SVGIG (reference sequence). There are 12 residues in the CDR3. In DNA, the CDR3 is TGTGCCGGGACTAGCGGCTACAATGAGCAGTTCTTC. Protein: CAGTSGYNEQFF. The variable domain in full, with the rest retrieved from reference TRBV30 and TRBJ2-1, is SQTIHQWPATLVQPVGSPLSLECTVEGTSNPNLYWYRQAAGRGLQLLFYSVGIGQISSEVPQNLSASRPQDRQFILSSKKLLLSDSGFYLCAGTSGYNEQFFGPGTRLTVL.

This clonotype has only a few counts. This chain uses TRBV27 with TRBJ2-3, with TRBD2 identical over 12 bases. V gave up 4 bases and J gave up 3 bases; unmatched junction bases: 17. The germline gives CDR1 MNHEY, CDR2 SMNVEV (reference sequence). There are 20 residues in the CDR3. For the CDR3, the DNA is TGTGCCAGCAGTTCCACCGGGACTAGCGGGCAAAAGGGGAGAACAGATACGCAGTATTTT. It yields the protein CASSSTGTSGQKGRTDTQYF.

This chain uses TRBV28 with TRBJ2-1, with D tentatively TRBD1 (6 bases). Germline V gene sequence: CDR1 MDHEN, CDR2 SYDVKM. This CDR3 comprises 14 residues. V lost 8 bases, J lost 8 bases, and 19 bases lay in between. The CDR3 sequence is CASYSKQGRDEQFF. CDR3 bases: TGTGCCAGCTACTCGAAACAGGGAAGAGATGAGCAGTTCTTC.

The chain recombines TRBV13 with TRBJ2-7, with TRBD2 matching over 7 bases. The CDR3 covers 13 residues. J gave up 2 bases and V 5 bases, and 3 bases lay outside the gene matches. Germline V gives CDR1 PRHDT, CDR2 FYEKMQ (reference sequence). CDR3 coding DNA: TGTGCCAGCAGCATACGGGAGGCCTACGAGCAGTACTTC. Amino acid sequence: CASSIREAYEQYF.

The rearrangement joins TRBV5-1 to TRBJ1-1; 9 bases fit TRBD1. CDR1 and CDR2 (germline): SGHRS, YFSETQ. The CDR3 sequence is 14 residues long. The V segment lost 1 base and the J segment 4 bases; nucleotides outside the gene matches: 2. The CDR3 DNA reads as TGCGCCAGCAGCTTGCGGGACAGGGCCACTGAAGCTTTCTTT. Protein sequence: CASSLRDRATEAFF.

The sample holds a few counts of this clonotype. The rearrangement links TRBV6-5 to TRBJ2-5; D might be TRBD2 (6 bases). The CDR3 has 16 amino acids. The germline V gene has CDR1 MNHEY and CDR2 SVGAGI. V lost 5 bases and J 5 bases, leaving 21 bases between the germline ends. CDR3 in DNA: TGTGCCAGCAGTCCCCTCAGGAGGGGTGCATCCGAGACCCAGTACTTC. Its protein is CASSPLRRGASETQYF.

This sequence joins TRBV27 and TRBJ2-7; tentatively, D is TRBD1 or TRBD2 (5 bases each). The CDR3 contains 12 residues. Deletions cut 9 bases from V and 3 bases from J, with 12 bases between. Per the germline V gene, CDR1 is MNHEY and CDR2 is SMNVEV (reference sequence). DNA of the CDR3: TGTGCCAGTTGGGACGTGGTCTACGAGCAGTACTTC. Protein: CASWDVVYEQYF.

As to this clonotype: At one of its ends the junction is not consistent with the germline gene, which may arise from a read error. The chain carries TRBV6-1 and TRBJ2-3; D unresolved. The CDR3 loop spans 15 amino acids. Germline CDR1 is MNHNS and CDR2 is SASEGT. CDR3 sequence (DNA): TGTGCCAGCAGTGAAAGGTTCACGGCTGCAGATATGCAGTATTTT. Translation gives CASSERFTAADMQYF.

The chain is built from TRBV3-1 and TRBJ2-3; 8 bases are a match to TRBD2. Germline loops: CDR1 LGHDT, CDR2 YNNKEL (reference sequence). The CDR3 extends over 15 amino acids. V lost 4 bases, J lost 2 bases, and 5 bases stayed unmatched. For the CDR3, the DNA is TGTGCCAGCAGCCCCACTAGCGGTTCCACAGATACGCAGTATTTT. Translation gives CASSPTSGSTDTQYF.

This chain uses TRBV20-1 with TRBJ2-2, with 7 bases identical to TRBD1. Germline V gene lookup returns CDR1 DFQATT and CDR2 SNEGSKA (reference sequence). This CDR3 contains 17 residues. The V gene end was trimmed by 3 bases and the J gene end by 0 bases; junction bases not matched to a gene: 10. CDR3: CSASWELTGTNTGELFF. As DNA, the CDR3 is TGCAGTGCTAGTTGGGAATTGACAGGGACGAACACCGGGGAGCTGTTTTTT.

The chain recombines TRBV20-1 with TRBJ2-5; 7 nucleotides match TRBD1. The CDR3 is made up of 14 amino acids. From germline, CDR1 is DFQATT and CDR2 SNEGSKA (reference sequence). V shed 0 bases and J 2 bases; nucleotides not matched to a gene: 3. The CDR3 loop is CSARDLTGQETQYF. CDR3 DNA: TGCAGTGCTAGAGATCTGACAGGGCAAGAGACCCAGTACTTC.

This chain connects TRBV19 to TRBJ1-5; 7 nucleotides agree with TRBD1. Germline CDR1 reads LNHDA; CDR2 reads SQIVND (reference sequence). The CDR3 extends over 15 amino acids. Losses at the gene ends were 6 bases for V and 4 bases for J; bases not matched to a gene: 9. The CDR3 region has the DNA TGTGCCAGTAGCCGGACCGGGACAGTGAATCAGCCCCAGCATTTT. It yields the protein CASSRTGTVNQPQHF.

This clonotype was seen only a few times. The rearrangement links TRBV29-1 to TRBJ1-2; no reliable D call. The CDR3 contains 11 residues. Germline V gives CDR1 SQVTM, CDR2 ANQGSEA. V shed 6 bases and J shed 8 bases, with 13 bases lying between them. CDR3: CSVGATLGYTF. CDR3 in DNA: TGCAGCGTGGGTGCCACTTTAGGCTACACCTTC. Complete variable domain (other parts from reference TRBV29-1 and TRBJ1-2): SAVISQKPSRDICQRGTSLTIQCQVDSQVTMMFWYRQQPGQSLTLIATANQGSEATYESGFVIDKFPISRPNLTFSTLTVSNMSPEDSSIYLCSVGATLGYTFGSGTRLTVV.

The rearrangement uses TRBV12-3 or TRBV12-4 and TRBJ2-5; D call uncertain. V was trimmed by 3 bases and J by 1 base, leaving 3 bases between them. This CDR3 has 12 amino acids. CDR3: CASSFSQETQYF. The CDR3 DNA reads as TGTGCCAGCAGTTTTTCCCAAGAGACCCAGTACTTC.

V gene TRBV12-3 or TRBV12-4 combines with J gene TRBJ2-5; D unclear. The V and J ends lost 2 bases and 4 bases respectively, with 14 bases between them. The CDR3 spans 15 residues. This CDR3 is CASSLLGWGRETQYF. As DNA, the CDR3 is TGTGCCAGCAGTTTATTGGGTTGGGGTCGAGAGACCCAGTACTTC.

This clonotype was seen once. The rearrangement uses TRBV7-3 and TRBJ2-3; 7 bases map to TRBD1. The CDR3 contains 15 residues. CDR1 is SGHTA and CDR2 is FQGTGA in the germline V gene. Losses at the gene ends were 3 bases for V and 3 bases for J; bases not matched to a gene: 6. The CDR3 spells CASSLVLTGTDTQYF. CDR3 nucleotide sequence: TGTGCCAGCAGCTTGGTTCTGACAGGGACAGATACGCAGTATTTT.

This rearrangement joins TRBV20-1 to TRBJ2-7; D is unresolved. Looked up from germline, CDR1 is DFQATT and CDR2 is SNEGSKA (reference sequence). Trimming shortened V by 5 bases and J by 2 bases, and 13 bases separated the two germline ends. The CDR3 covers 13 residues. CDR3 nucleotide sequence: TGCAGTGCTTGCCCCTGGCAAACCTACGAGCAGTACTTC. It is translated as CSACPWQTYEQYF.

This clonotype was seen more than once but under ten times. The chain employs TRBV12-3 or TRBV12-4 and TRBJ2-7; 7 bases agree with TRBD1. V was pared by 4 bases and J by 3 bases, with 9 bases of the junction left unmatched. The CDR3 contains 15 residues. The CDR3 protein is CASSSINRGFYEQYF. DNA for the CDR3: TGTGCCAGCAGTTCGATCAACAGGGGATTCTACGAGCAGTACTTC.

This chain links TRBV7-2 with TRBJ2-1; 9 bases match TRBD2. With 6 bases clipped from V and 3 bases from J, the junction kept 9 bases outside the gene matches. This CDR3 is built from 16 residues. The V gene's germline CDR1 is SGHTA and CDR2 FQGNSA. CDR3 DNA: TGTGCCAGCAGTCCTTTGACTAGCGGCTACTACAATGAGCAGTTCTTC. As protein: CASSPLTSGYYNEQFF. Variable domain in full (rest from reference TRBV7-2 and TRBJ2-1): GAGVSQSPSNKVTEKGKDVELRCDPISGHTALYWYRQSLGQGLEFLIYFQGNSAPDKSGLPSDRFSAERTGGSVSTLTIQRTQQEDSAVYLCASSPLTSGYYNEQFFGPGTRLTVL.